These 23 T cell receptor beta chains share one sample of origin, sequenced in a study of shared clonotypes between healthy human individuals. Selected positively for CCR7 and CD45RO-negative, naive CD8 cells excluded terminally differentiated effector memory CD45RA+ cells. TCRdb keeps only in-frame clones here, not all; method: immunoSEQ multiplex PCR. The sample comprises over 2,000,000 clones, 90% to 95% of which are singletons, and over 1.5% rests with the top ten. The sample was naive CD8+ T cells from PBMCs. The receptors were sampled from a man between 18 and 29 years old in good health. Some clones in this sample may be carry-over from other donors' samples.

The chain uses TRBV12-5 and TRBJ1-5, with a tentative D call TRBD1 (5 bases). V dropped 2 bases and J dropped 3 bases, with 17 bases sitting between them. The CDR3 loop spans 17 amino acids. CDR1 is LGHNT, CDR2 FRNRAP, per germline. DNA for the CDR3: TGTGCTAGTGGTTTGCCAATTCAGGGATTTTCCAATCAGCCCCAGCATTTT. Amino acids: CASGLPIQGFSNQPQHF.

The chain carries TRBV28 and TRBJ2-7; D is undetermined. Germline V gene sequence: CDR1 MDHEN, CDR2 SYDVKM. V was cut by 6 bases and J by 3 bases, with 15 bases left in between. This CDR3 region has 14 residues. CDR3 protein: CASSPVVRHYEQYF. Written as DNA, the CDR3 is TGTGCCAGCAGCCCTGTGGTCCGCCACTACGAGCAGTACTTC.

Regarding this clone: The sample has other DNA sequences that encode this CDR3 too. The chain recombines TRBV2 with TRBJ2-7, with D possibly TRBD2 on 5 matching bases. Germline V gives CDR1 SNHLY, CDR2 FYNNEI. The V gene lost 2 bases and the J gene lost 4 bases, with 9 bases spanning the gap. This CDR3 has 13 amino acids. CDR3 coding DNA: TGTGCCAGCAGTGAAAGAGGGCCGTACGAGCAGTACTTC. Its protein product is CASSERGPYEQYF. The complete variable domain, with remaining parts taken from reference TRBV2 and TRBJ2-7, reads EPEVTQTPSHQVTQMGQEVILRCVPISNHLYFYWYRQILGQKVEFLVSFYNNEISEKSEIFDDQFSVERPDGSNFTLKIRSTKLEDSAMYFCASSERGPYEQYFGPGTRLTVT.

The chain links TRBV7-8 to TRBJ2-2; 8 nucleotides match TRBD2. Germline V gene lookup returns CDR1 SGHVS and CDR2 FQNEAQ. This CDR3 spans 14 amino acids. V dropped 0 bases and J dropped 6; count of bases not matched to a gene: 0. Here the CDR3 DNA reads TGTGCCAGCAGCTTAGCGGGACTAGCCGGGGAGCTGTTTTTT. Translated: CASSLAGLAGELFF.

The V and J genes are TRBV18 and TRBJ2-7, with D tentatively TRBD1 (7 bases). The germline CDR1 and CDR2 sequences are KGHSH and LQKENI. CDR3 length: 16 residues. V was trimmed by 0 bases and J by 0 bases, leaving 12 bases between them. The CDR3 reads CASSPPEGALSYEQYF. CDR3 nucleotides: TGTGCCAGCTCACCACCGGAGGGGGCTCTCTCCTACGAGCAGTACTTC.

The sample holds one count of this clone. In nucleotides, the CDR3 is TGTGCCAGCAGCCCCGGGGGGGGGCTAACTGAAGCTTTCTTT. Encoded protein: CASSPGGGLTEAFF. The V call is TRBV9, the J call TRBJ1-1, with D possibly being TRBD1 (6 bases). Trimming took 4 bases from V and 5 from J, leaving 15 bases between them. The germline V gene encodes CDR1 SGDLS and CDR2 YYNGEE. The CDR3 has 14 amino acids.

The chain uses TRBV4-1 and TRBJ1-2, with TRBD1 as a possible D gene (5 bases). V was pared by 0 bases and J by 4 bases, with 18 bases between. Germline CDR1 is MGHRA and CDR2 is YSYEKL. The length of the CDR3 is 17 residues. The DNA of the CDR3 is TGCGCCAGCAGCCAAGATGATCTGGGCAGGGATTCCTATGGCTACACCTTC. This encodes CASSQDDLGRDSYGYTF.

The chain joins TRBV5-1 to TRBJ2-7; no reliable D call. The CDR3 extends over 14 amino acids. With 3 bases removed from V and 2 bases from J, the gap between germline ends came to 12 bases. Germline loops: CDR1 SGHRS, CDR2 YFSETQ. The CDR3: CASSSSRWPYEQYF. For the CDR3, the DNA is TGCGCCAGCAGCTCCTCTCGGTGGCCCTACGAGCAGTACTTC.

The V gene is TRBV6-1, the J gene TRBJ2-1, with TRBD1 matching over 7 bases. CDR3 length: 13 amino acids. CDR1 and CDR2 from the germline V gene are MNHNS and SASEGT. V trimming: 6 bases; J trimming: 8 bases; junction bases outside the gene matches: 7. Written as DNA, the CDR3 is TGTGCCAGCAGGCCACAGGGGCTCTATGAGCAGTTCTTC. Protein sequence: CASRPQGLYEQFF.

This chain links TRBV7-9 with TRBJ2-5; D perhaps matches TRBD2 (5 bases). CDR1 is SEHNR and CDR2 is FQNEAQ in the germline V gene (reference sequence). The CDR3 sequence is 15 residues long. V was pared by 5 bases and J by 5 bases, with 18 bases between. The CDR3 coding sequence is TGTGCCAGCAGCGACCGACTTCGGGGTGGGGAGACCCAGTACTTC. Amino acid sequence: CASSDRLRGGETQYF. Full variable domain (missing parts from reference TRBV7-9 and TRBJ2-5): DTGVSQNPRHKITKRGQNVTFRCDPISEHNRLYWYRQTLGQGPEFLTYFQNEAQLEKSRLLSDRFSAERPKGSFSTLEIQRTEQGDSAMYLCASSDRLRGGETQYFGPGTRLLVL.

The V call is TRBV10-1, the J call TRBJ2-7; 10 nucleotides match TRBD2. This CDR3 is built from 13 residues. V lost 5 bases, J lost 5 bases, and 3 bases stayed unmatched. CDR1 is WNHNN and CDR2 is SYGVQD in the germline V gene (reference sequence). In DNA, the CDR3 is TGCGCCAGCAGTAGCCTAGCGGGAGACGAGCAGTACTTC. Translating it yields CASSSLAGDEQYF.

The chain links TRBV19 to TRBJ1-2; no clear D gene. CDR1 and CDR2 from the germline V gene are LNHDA and SQIVND (reference sequence). V lost 6 bases, J lost 0 bases, and 20 bases lay in between. The CDR3 length is 17 residues. The CDR3 reads CASSPTTSEGTNYGYTF. As DNA, the CDR3 is TGTGCCAGTAGCCCGACGACGAGTGAGGGAACTAACTATGGCTACACCTTC.

The chain combines TRBV9 with TRBJ2-7; D is unclear. V lost 0 bases and J 3 bases, leaving 7 bases between the germline ends. Germline V gene sequence: CDR1 SGDLS, CDR2 YYNGEE. This CDR3 is 13 amino acids long. The CDR3 nucleotides read TGTGCCAGCAGCGTAGGGGAAAACTACGAGCAGTACTTC. Its translation: CASSVGENYEQYF.

The CDR3 region has the DNA TGTGCCAGCAGTCGCAGGACTAGCCGCAATGAGCAGTTCTTC. Translated, it gives CASSRRTSRNEQFF. This chain uses TRBV28 with TRBJ2-1; 8 nucleotides match TRBD2. This CDR3 has 14 residues. Trimming took 5 bases from V and 6 from J; bases not matched to a gene: 6. The V gene's germline CDR1 is MDHEN and CDR2 SYDVKM.

V is TRBV4-1 and J is TRBJ2-1; TRBD2 agrees at 7 bases. The CDR3 has 15 residues. Germline V gene lookup returns CDR1 MGHRA and CDR2 YSYEKL. V lost 4 bases and J lost 5; bases outside the gene matches: 8. The DNA of the CDR3 is TGCGCCAGCAGCCGCGCCTACGGGGGGAACAATGAGCAGTTCTTC. Translated, it gives CASSRAYGGNNEQFF.

The V call is TRBV25-1, the J call TRBJ2-3, with 14 positions matching TRBD2. The J segment lost 6 bases and the V segment lost 7 bases, leaving 9 bases of the junction unmatched. Germline V CDR1 and CDR2: MGHDK, SYGVNS. CDR3 size: 16 residues. The CDR3 here is CASKGLAGGLWDTQYF. The DNA for the CDR3 is TGTGCCAGCAAAGGACTAGCGGGAGGCCTATGGGATACGCAGTATTTT.

V and J are TRBV15 and TRBJ1-5, with TRBD1 matching 7 bases. V lost 5 bases and J lost 3; bases outside the gene matches: 7. The CDR3 is 15 residues long. The germline CDR1 and CDR2 sequences are LNHNV and YYDKDF (reference sequence). The CDR3 reads CATSSRDSINQPQHF. In nucleotides, the CDR3 is TGTGCCACCAGCTCGCGGGACAGCATCAATCAGCCCCAGCATTTT.

The chain employs TRBV14 and TRBJ1-2, with D possibly TRBD1 on 6 matching bases. Between the trimmed V and J ends, which lost 4 bases and 3 bases, there was a span of 12 bases. Looked up from germline, CDR1 is SGHDN and CDR2 is FVKESK. The CDR3 contains 14 residues. The CDR3 DNA is TGTGCCAGCAGCCCCTCCCAGGGGCACTATGGCTACACCTTC. This gives the protein CASSPSQGHYGYTF.

The rearrangement joins TRBV7-9 to TRBJ2-7; D is ambiguous. Germline V gives CDR1 SEHNR, CDR2 FQNEAQ (reference sequence). The germline V and J ends were trimmed by 1 base and 6 bases, with 7 bases remaining between them. This CDR3 region has 12 residues. The CDR3: CASSLGRVEQYF. CDR3 in DNA: TGTGCCAGCAGCTTAGGTAGGGTCGAGCAGTACTTC.

The rearrangement joins TRBV4-3 to TRBJ2-3; D tentatively reads TRBD1 or TRBD2 (5 bases each). V lost 3 bases to trimming and J lost 2 bases, with 18 bases between them. CDR1 and CDR2 (germline): LGHNA, YSLEER. CDR3 length equals 17 residues. CDR3: CASSQARTGRVTDTQYF. Here the CDR3 DNA reads TGCGCCAGCAGCCAGGCTCGAACGGGACGGGTCACAGATACGCAGTATTTT.

The chain couples TRBV6-6 to TRBJ1-1, with D possibly being TRBD1 (6 bases). This CDR3 is 13 amino acids long. CDR1 and CDR2 from the germline V gene are MNHNY and SVGAGI (reference sequence). Trimming removed 6 bases from V and 5 bases from J, with 13 bases in between. The CDR3 DNA is TGTGCCAGCAGCGCAGGGGTTTTGACTGAAGCTTTCTTT. The encoded protein is CASSAGVLTEAFF.

The chain carries TRBV29-1 and TRBJ2-1; 11 nucleotides match TRBD2. The germline CDR1 and CDR2 sequences are SQVTM and ANQGSEA. Trimming at V came to 7 bases and at J to 2 bases, leaving 7 bases not matched to a gene. The CDR3 spans 15 residues. The CDR3 loop is CSAPGTSGPYNEQFF. The CDR3 region has the DNA TGCAGCGCCCCCGGGACTAGCGGACCCTACAATGAGCAGTTCTTC.

V and J are TRBV7-8 and TRBJ1-1; D remains unclear. CDR3 length equals 13 residues. Germline V CDR1 and CDR2: SGHVS, FQNEAQ. The V end was cut by 1 base, the J end by 1 base, with 4 bases between. The CDR3 region is CASSLVGNTEAFF. Here the CDR3 DNA reads TGTGCCAGCAGCTTAGTTGGGAACACTGAAGCTTTCTTT.